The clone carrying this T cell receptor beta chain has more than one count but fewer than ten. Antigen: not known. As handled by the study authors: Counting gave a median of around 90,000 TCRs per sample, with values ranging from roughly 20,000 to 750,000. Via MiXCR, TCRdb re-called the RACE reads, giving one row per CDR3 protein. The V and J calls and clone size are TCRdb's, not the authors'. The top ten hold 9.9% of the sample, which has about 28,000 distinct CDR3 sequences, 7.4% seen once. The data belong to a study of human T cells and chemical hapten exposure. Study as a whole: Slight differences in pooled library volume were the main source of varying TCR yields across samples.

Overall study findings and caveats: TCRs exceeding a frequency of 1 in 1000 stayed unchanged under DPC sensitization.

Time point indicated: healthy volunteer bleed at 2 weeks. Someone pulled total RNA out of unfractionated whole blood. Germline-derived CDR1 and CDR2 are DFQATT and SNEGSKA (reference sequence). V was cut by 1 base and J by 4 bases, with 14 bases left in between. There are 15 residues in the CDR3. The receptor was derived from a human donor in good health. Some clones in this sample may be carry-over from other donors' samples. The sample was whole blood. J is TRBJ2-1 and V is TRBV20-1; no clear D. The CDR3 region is CSARVLWQSYNEQFF. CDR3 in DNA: TGCAGTGCTAGAGTTCTCTGGCAGTCTTACAATGAGCAGTTCTTC.